The rows below give T cell receptor beta chains drawn from one sample of a study of neurological immune-mediated disorders. TCRdb called the 5' RACE reads again in MiXCR, with one record for every CDR3 protein. The sample lists 50,000 or so distinct CDR3 sequences, about 23% occurring once. The sample was PBMCs. These receptors all come from a woman aged 70-85 years in good health. Each CDR3 is given with its conserved first and last residue. D genes are given only for firm matches. Only part of the rows carry a size: once, few, many, or a class if the clone is expanded.

j_gene | v_gene | abundance | d_gene | CDR3nt | CDR3aa
TRBJ2-4 | TRBV29-1 | many | - | TGCAGCGTTGAAGAAAGATGGGGCAAAAACATTCAGTACTTC | CSVEERWGKNIQYF
TRBJ2-1 | TRBV5-1 | many | - | TGCGCCAGCAGCTCTGGCGATGAGCAGTTCTTC | CASSSGDEQFF
TRBJ1-3 | TRBV7-3 | - | - | TGTGCCAGCAGCAGACGACAGGCCGAGGTGCGGAACACCATATATTTT | CASSRRQAEVRNTIYF
TRBJ2-7 | TRBV5-5 | - | TRBD1 | TGTGCCAGCAGCTTCCTGACAGGGTCGGAGTACTTC | CASSFLTGSEYF
TRBJ1-6 | TRBV12-3/TRBV12-4 | many | - | TGTGCCAGCAGTCTACAGGCCGGTAATTCACCCCTCCACTTT | CASSLQAGNSPLHF
TRBJ2-7 | TRBV5-1 | - | TRBD2 | TGCGCCAGCATCTTCGGGACTAGCGCCTACGATCAGTACTTC | CASIFGTSAYDQYF
TRBJ2-2 | TRBV20-1 | - | TRBD2 | TGCATTGCTAGAGGACTTCTAGCGGGGGGGTCGGCCGGGGAGCTGTTTTTT | CIARGLLAGGSAGELFF
TRBJ2-2 | TRBV7-6 | - | - | TGTGCCAGCAGTCCTACAGCGCACACCGGGGAGCTGTTTTTT | CASSPTAHTGELFF
TRBJ2-1 | TRBV12-3/TRBV12-4 | - | - | TGTGCCAGCAGTTTAGATACAGCTGTTGGTGAGCAGTTCTTC | CASSLDTAVGEQFF
TRBJ2-5 | TRBV7-6 | few | - | TGTGCCAGCAGCTTAGGGGGGATAGAGACCCAGTACTTC | CASSLGGIETQYF
TRBJ1-5 | TRBV4-1 | many | - | TGCGCCAGCAGCCAAGAACACTTCTATAGCAATCAGCCCCAGCATTTT | CASSQEHFYSNQPQHF
TRBJ2-3 | TRBV20-1 | few | - | TGCAGTGCTCCGCCGGCGAGCGGGCTGGGGGATACGCAGTATTTT | CSAPPASGLGDTQYF
TRBJ2-1 | TRBV7-9 | many | TRBD2 | TGTGCCAGCAGCCGGGTGGCTAGCGGGAGTAGTGAGCAGTTCTTC | CASSRVASGSSEQFF
TRBJ2-7 | TRBV6-2/TRBV6-3 | few | TRBD1 | TGTGCCAGCAATAACGTGGGACAGGCCACCTACGAGCAGTACTTC | CASNNVGQATYEQYF
TRBJ2-1 | TRBV24-1 | - | TRBD2 | TGTGCCACCAGGGGTGGACTAGCGGAATACAATGAGCAGTTCTTC | CATRGGLAEYNEQFF
TRBJ2-2 | TRBV24-1 | - | - | TGTGCCACCAGTGATTTCACCGGGGAGCTGTTTTTT | CATSDFTGELFF
TRBJ2-2 | TRBV5-1 | many | - | TGCGCCAGCACCCCCTTTTTGGGGGAGAACACCGGGGAGCTGTTTTTT | CASTPFLGENTGELFF
TRBJ2-1 | TRBV15 | - | TRBD2 | TGTGCCACCAGCAGAGATTTGGCGGGAGCTAATGAGCAGTTCTTC | CATSRDLAGANEQFF
TRBJ2-6 | TRBV10-3 | few | - | TGTGCCATCAATCGGGCGGAGAGGTCTGGGGCCAACGTCCTGACTTTC | CAINRAERSGANVLTF
TRBJ1-1 | TRBV5-1 | - | - | TGCGCCAGCAGCTTGGAACCGCTGGGGAACACTGAAGCTTTCTTT | CASSLEPLGNTEAFF
TRBJ2-1 | TRBV30 | - | TRBD2 | TGTGCCTGGAGTTCCGGACTAGCGGGATACAATGAGCAGTTCTTC | CAWSSGLAGYNEQFF
TRBJ1-5 | TRBV10-3 | - | - | TGTGCCATCAGTATTAGCAATCAGCCCCAGCATTTT | CAISISNQPQHF
TRBJ2-3 | TRBV5-1 | many | TRBD1 | TGCGCCAGCAGCCCTCCGCGACAGGGGGGCACAGATACGCAGTATTTT | CASSPPRQGGTDTQYF
TRBJ2-7 | TRBV12-3/TRBV12-4 | few | - | TGTGCCAGCAGTTCTCATGCTACAGGTTACGAGCAGTACTTC | CASSSHATGYEQYF
TRBJ1-3 | TRBV2 | - | - | TGTGCCAGCAGTGTTGAGATTTTCTCTGGAAACACCATATATTTT | CASSVEIFSGNTIYF
TRBJ1-1 | TRBV6-5 | - | - | TGTGCCAGCAGACATATCGGCACTGAAGCTTTCTTT | CASRHIGTEAFF
TRBJ2-5 | TRBV6-6 | many | TRBD1 | TGTGCCAGCCGACCGGGACAGGCGCAAGAGACCCAGTACTTC | CASRPGQAQETQYF
TRBJ2-1 | TRBV12-3/TRBV12-4 | many | - | TGTGCCAGCACGTCTAGAGCGGGTGAGCAGTTCTTC | CASTSRAGEQFF
TRBJ2-1 | TRBV28 | many | - | TGTGCCAGCAGTTCGGTAGGGCCCGTATCCAATGAGCAGTTCTTC | CASSSVGPVSNEQFF
TRBJ2-7 | TRBV5-1 | - | - | TGCGCCAGCAGGAGTCCCGGGGGTGTCTACGAGCAGTACTTC | CASRSPGGVYEQYF
TRBJ2-1 | TRBV12-3/TRBV12-4 | few | TRBD1 | TGTGCCAGCAGTCGTCCGGGACAGGGAGTCAATGAGCAGTTCTTC | CASSRPGQGVNEQFF
TRBJ2-3 | TRBV6-5 | - | TRBD2 | TGTGCCAGCAGCCCACTAGCGGGAGATGCAGATACGCAGTATTTT | CASSPLAGDADTQYF
TRBJ2-2 | TRBV5-4 | - | - | TGTGCCAGCAGCTCCAGACATCTTCGCACCGGGGAGCTGTTTTTT | CASSSRHLRTGELFF
TRBJ2-3 | TRBV18 | few | - | TGTGCCAGCTCACCACCCAGCAGGGGAGGCACAGATACGCAGTATTTT | CASSPPSRGGTDTQYF
TRBJ2-7 | TRBV7-2 | many | TRBD2 | TGTGCCAGCAGCCTCGGTCCAACGTATAGCGGGGAAGGGCACGAGCAGTACTTC | CASSLGPTYSGEGHEQYF
TRBJ2-7 | TRBV27 | many | TRBD2 | TGTGCCAGCAGTTTACGGCGGGGGGGGCTCGAGCAGTACTTC | CASSLRRGGLEQYF
TRBJ2-5 | TRBV29-1 | many | TRBD2 | TGCAGCGTGGAAAAGTCGGTAGCGGGAAGGGGGGAGACCCAGTACTTC | CSVEKSVAGRGETQYF
TRBJ2-5 | TRBV11-2 | many | TRBD2 | TGTGCCAGCAGCAATGGACTAGCGGAAGAGACCCAGTACTTC | CASSNGLAEETQYF
TRBJ1-4 | TRBV28 | many | TRBD1 | TGTGCCAGCAGCTCCTCCGACAGGGGGAGGGAAAAACTGTTTTTT | CASSSSDRGREKLFF
TRBJ1-4 | TRBV12-3/TRBV12-4 | few | - | TGTGCCAGCAGTGATGACAGATCCAATGAAAAACTGTTTTTT | CASSDDRSNEKLFF
TRBJ2-7 | TRBV20-1 | many | - | TGCAGTGCGGCCGGGACGGTGTACGAGCAGTACTTC | CSAAGTVYEQYF
TRBJ2-2 | TRBV19 | - | TRBD2 | TGTGCCAGTACCCACGAGCCGGGGGGGGCCGGCGGGGAGCTGTTTTTT | CASTHEPGGAGGELFF
TRBJ1-1 | TRBV10-3 | many | - | TGTGCCATCGCCGGCGGGGGCGGTGAAGCTTTCTTT | CAIAGGGGEAFF
TRBJ2-7 | TRBV6-2/TRBV6-3 | many | - | TGTGCCAGCAGTTACTCGAGGGAATCCTACGAGCAGTACTTC | CASSYSRESYEQYF
TRBJ2-2 | TRBV7-2 | many | - | TGTGCCAGCAGCTTAGCGGCGACGAACACCGGGGAGCTGTTTTTT | CASSLAATNTGELFF